The 16 T cell receptor beta chains reported below all come from one sample, sequenced in a study of early stage breast cancer tumors. The method was immunoSEQ multiplex PCR; TCRdb's version includes in-frame clones alone and lacks a portion of them. The repertoire includes some 30,000 clones, approximately 70% of them detected once, and about 9.5% sits in the top ten. The material sequenced was breast tumor tissue. The receptors stem from a person aged 30-39 years with breast cancer.

A remark on this clone: This specimen includes other DNA sequences encoding the same CDR3. This chain connects TRBV15 to TRBJ1-5; 9 bases are a match to TRBD1. Looked up from germline, CDR1 is LNHNV and CDR2 is YYDKDF (reference sequence). V lost 5 bases, J lost 2 bases, and 7 bases stayed unmatched. The CDR3 is 16 amino acids. CDR3 DNA: TGTGCCACCAGCTCCAGGACAGGGGAAGGCAATCAGCCCCAGCATTTT. As protein: CATSSRTGEGNQPQHF.

This clone came up a few times. The chain uses TRBV5-1 and TRBJ2-5, with TRBD1 matching 8 bases. Germline V gives CDR1 SGHRS, CDR2 YFSETQ. J gave up 4 bases and V 0 bases, and 2 bases lay outside the gene matches. The CDR3 runs to 14 residues. CDR3 DNA: TGCGCCAGCAGCTTGGGGCAGGGGGCAGAGACCCAGTACTTC. Encoded protein: CASSLGQGAETQYF.

The chain recombines TRBV6-1 with TRBJ2-1; 7 bases fit TRBD1. Per germline, CDR1 MNHNS and CDR2 SASEGT. The CDR3 extends over 13 amino acids. V was pared by 5 bases and J by 7 bases, with 5 bases of the junction left unmatched. CDR3 DNA: TGTGCCAGCAGTACCGACAGGGTAAATGAGCAGTTCTTC. This sequence encodes CASSTDRVNEQFF.

This clone was seen just once. The chain carries TRBV5-1 and TRBJ2-5, with 7 bases lining up with TRBD1. The V segment lost 5 bases and the J segment 5 bases; nucleotides outside the gene matches: 12. The CDR3 is 15 amino acids. Germline V gene data show CDR1 as SGHRS and CDR2 as YFSETQ. Here the CDR3 DNA reads TGCGCCAGCAGTTCTACGGGACAGTCTTTGGAGACCCAGTACTTC. It is translated as CASSSTGQSLETQYF.

The gene calls are TRBV5-4 and TRBJ2-2, with 9 bases fitting TRBD2. The CDR3 contains 17 residues. From germline, CDR1 is SGHNT and CDR2 YYREEE (reference sequence). After removal of 4 bases from V and 1 base from J, the junction contained 8 bases not matched to a gene. CDR3 region: CASSPGRLAVNTGELFF. CDR3 DNA: TGTGCCAGCAGCCCAGGGCGACTAGCGGTGAACACCGGGGAGCTGTTTTTT.

This clone was found once. The gene calls are TRBV7-6 and TRBJ2-1; TRBD2 aligns across 9 bases. V shed 5 bases, J shed 4 bases, and the junction held 9 bases outside the gene matches. Germline V gene data show CDR1 as SGHVS and CDR2 as FNYEAQ. The CDR3 loop spans 16 amino acids. This CDR3 is CASSHNPAGGYNEQFF. The CDR3 DNA is TGTGCCAGCAGCCACAACCCAGCGGGAGGTTACAATGAGCAGTTCTTC.

The chain joins TRBV5-6 to TRBJ1-5; maybe TRBD1 (5 bases). The V gene's germline CDR1 is SGHDT and CDR2 YYEEEE. The CDR3 has 14 amino acids. Trimming shortened V by 7 bases and J by 7 bases, and 18 bases separated the two germline ends. The CDR3 DNA sequence: TGTGCCAGCGGGGATATCAGGGAAGGCCAGCCCCAGCATTTT. It codes for CASGDIREGQPQHF.

The genes are TRBV19 and TRBJ2-7, with 9 bases aligning to TRBD2. V lost 9 bases and J lost 3; bases outside the gene matches: 3. CDR1 and CDR2 (germline): LNHDA, SQIVND (reference sequence). CDR3 size: 12 residues. The CDR3 here is CASSTSGYEQYF. The CDR3 DNA sequence: TGTGCCAGCTCGACTAGCGGCTACGAGCAGTACTTC.

The chain couples TRBV5-1 to TRBJ1-1; 7 bases fit TRBD1. Germline loops: CDR1 SGHRS, CDR2 YFSETQ. Trimming at V came to 2 bases and at J to 11 bases, leaving 9 bases not matched to a gene. The CDR3 runs 13 residues. CDR3 sequence: CASSFHWDSLAFF. The CDR3 nucleotides read TGCGCCAGCAGCTTTCACTGGGACAGCCTGGCTTTCTTT.

The V call is TRBV11-2, the J call TRBJ2-3; a possible D gene is TRBD2 (5 bases). CDR1 SGHAT and CDR2 FQNNGV come from the germline V gene. The CDR3 runs to 14 residues. The germline V and J ends were trimmed by 2 bases and 8 bases, with 14 bases remaining between them. Here the CDR3 reads CASSLQIREGTQYF. The CDR3 nucleotides read TGTGCCAGCAGCTTACAAATTCGGGAAGGTACGCAGTATTTT.

J is TRBJ1-2 and V is TRBV7-3; D is possibly TRBD1 (5 bases). CDR1 and CDR2 (germline): SGHTA, FQGTGA. The V end was cut by 5 bases, the J end by 5 bases, with 12 bases between. This CDR3 has 13 residues. The CDR3 here is CASSPTGRYGYTF. CDR3 DNA sequence: TGTGCCAGCAGCCCGACGGGACGGTATGGCTACACCTTC.

This clone was found once. The rearrangement links TRBV30 to TRBJ1-1; D not resolved. Trimming removed 2 bases from V and 1 base from J, with 8 bases in between. Germline values: CDR1 GTSNPN, CDR2 SVGIG (reference sequence). CDR3 size: 13 residues. Written as DNA, the CDR3 is TGTGCCTGGAGTATTAAGACGAACACTGAAGCTTTCTTT. Translating it yields CAWSIKTNTEAFF. Combining the CDR3 with reference TRBV30 and TRBJ1-1 gives the whole variable domain SQTIHQWPATLVQPVGSPLSLECTVEGTSNPNLYWYRQAAGRGLQLLFYSVGIGQISSEVPQNLSASRPQDRQFILSSKKLLLSDSGFYLCAWSIKTNTEAFFGQGTRLTVV.

The chain carries TRBV29-1 and TRBJ2-3; 10 bases are a match to TRBD2. Trimming removed 7 bases from V and 8 bases from J; junction bases left unmatched: 6. In germline, CDR1 is SQVTM, CDR2 ANQGSEA. This CDR3 contains 12 residues. CDR3 amino acids: CSGGLADTTQYF. The CDR3 DNA reads TGCAGCGGTGGACTAGCGGATACTACGCAGTATTTT.

The chain combines TRBV4-2 with TRBJ2-5; 8 positions match TRBD1. V lost 4 bases, J lost 2 bases, and 3 bases stayed unmatched. This CDR3 region has 14 residues. Per the germline V gene, CDR1 is LGHNA and CDR2 is YNFKEQ. DNA of the CDR3: TGTGCCAGCAGCCGCAACAGGGGGCAAGAGACCCAGTACTTC. Translated: CASSRNRGQETQYF.

This clone was counted a few times. The same CDR3 is also encoded by other DNA sequences in this sample. The chain links TRBV18 to TRBJ2-7, with D hard to call. The CDR3 sequence is 12 residues long. Trimming removed 6 bases at V and 3 bases at J, with 9 bases between. Germline CDR1 and CDR2: KGHSH and LQKENI. The chain's CDR3 is CASSGTDYEQYF. CDR3 coding DNA: TGTGCCAGCTCTGGCACGGACTACGAGCAGTACTTC. Full variable domain (rest looked up from reference TRBV18 and TRBJ2-7): NAGVMQNPRHLVRRRGQEARLRCSPMKGHSHVYWYRQLPEEGLKFMVYLQKENIIDESGMPKERFSAEFPKEGPSILRIQQVVRGDSAAYFCASSGTDYEQYFGPGTRLTVT.

The chain carries TRBV10-2 and TRBJ1-6, with 7 bases aligning to TRBD1. CDR1 is WSHSY and CDR2 is SAAADI in the germline V gene. This CDR3 comprises 14 residues. The trim removed 0 bases at V and 9 bases at J, leaving 2 bases unmatched. Here the CDR3 reads CASSESGGVSPLHF. In nucleotides, the CDR3 is TGCGCCAGCAGTGAGTCAGGGGGCGTTTCACCCCTCCACTTT.